These T cell receptor beta chains were read from a single sample in a study of shared clonotypes between healthy human individuals. Using immunoSEQ multiplex PCR, the repertoire was profiled, and TCRdb retains in-frame clones only, with some absent. The profile shows roughly 1,000,000 clones, about 84% of them singletons. Sequenced input: memory CD4+ T cells from PBMCs. Receptors originate from a young man in good health. Some clones in this sample may be carry-over from other donors' samples. CDR3s include the opening cysteine and the closing phenylalanine or tryptophan. Each record gives: V gene, clone size, D gene, J gene, CDR3 DNA, CDR3 protein. A D gene is named only where the DNA matches it firmly. Size is stated for part of the rows, as once, few or many counts, or as a class when the clone is expanded.

v_call: TRBV7-3; clone_size: NA; d_call: NA; j_call: TRBJ1-3; cdr3_nt: TGTGCCAGCAGCCCGACGATCTGGGACCCTGGAAACACCATATATTTT; cdr3_aa: CASSPTIWDPGNTIYF
v_call: TRBV30; clone_size: NA; d_call: NA; j_call: TRBJ1-2; cdr3_nt: TGTGCCTGGAGTGCCGGCAACTATGGCTACACCTTC; cdr3_aa: CAWSAGNYGYTF
v_call: TRBV6-1; clone_size: few; d_call: NA; j_call: TRBJ1-1; cdr3_nt: TGTGCCAGCAGTTGGAAGGGGTCCGCCACTGAAGCTTTCTTT; cdr3_aa: CASSWKGSATEAFF
v_call: TRBV7-9; clone_size: NA; d_call: NA; j_call: TRBJ2-3; cdr3_nt: TGTGCCAGCAGCTTAGCGTATAGCCACGGGGGAGATACGCAGTATTTT; cdr3_aa: CASSLAYSHGGDTQYF
v_call: TRBV10-1; clone_size: NA; d_call: TRBD2; j_call: TRBJ2-1; cdr3_nt: TGCGCCAGCAGGGGACCTATCCCCGGGAGGCCGAGCTCCTACAATGAGCAGTTCTTC; cdr3_aa: CASRGPIPGRPSSYNEQFF
v_call: TRBV9; clone_size: NA; d_call: TRBD1; j_call: TRBJ2-7; cdr3_nt: TGTGCCAGCAGCCCCCGGACAGGGGGAAGCTACGAGCAGTACTTC; cdr3_aa: CASSPRTGGSYEQYF
v_call: TRBV28; clone_size: NA; d_call: NA; j_call: TRBJ1-4; cdr3_nt: TGTGCCAGCAGTTTTGGAGGATACGGCAATGAAAAACTGTCTTTT; cdr3_aa: CASSFGGYGNEKLSF
v_call: TRBV7-3; clone_size: NA; d_call: TRBD2; j_call: TRBJ2-1; cdr3_nt: TGTGCCAGCAGCCCCGGGGAGGGCGGACGCTCCTACAATGAGCAGTTCTTC; cdr3_aa: CASSPGEGGRSYNEQFF
v_call: TRBV2; clone_size: NA; d_call: NA; j_call: TRBJ1-5; cdr3_nt: TGTGCCAGTGAACTGCGGGATAAGGGTCTTGGGAAGCATTTT; cdr3_aa: CASELRDKGLGKHF
v_call: TRBV9; clone_size: NA; d_call: TRBD1; j_call: TRBJ2-1; cdr3_nt: TGTGCCAGCACCCTGACAGGGGACTCCTACAATGAGCAGTTCTTC; cdr3_aa: CASTLTGDSYNEQFF
v_call: TRBV7-2; clone_size: NA; d_call: NA; j_call: TRBJ2-4; cdr3_nt: TGTGCCAGCAGCCCCCATCGAGCCAAAAACATTCAGTACTTC; cdr3_aa: CASSPHRAKNIQYF
v_call: TRBV7-3; clone_size: NA; d_call: TRBD1; j_call: TRBJ2-7; cdr3_nt: TGTGCCAGCAGCTCCCTAAGAGGGGGCTCGGGCGGCGAGCAGTACTTC; cdr3_aa: CASSSLRGGSGGEQYF
v_call: TRBV6-1; clone_size: once; d_call: TRBD1; j_call: TRBJ1-2; cdr3_nt: TGTGCCAGCAAGTCCCCCTACAGGGGATACTATGGCTACACCTTC; cdr3_aa: CASKSPYRGYYGYTF
v_call: TRBV18; clone_size: NA; d_call: NA; j_call: TRBJ1-2; cdr3_nt: TGTGCCAGCTCACCAAGCGGTGAGGGTGGCTACACCTTC; cdr3_aa: CASSPSGEGGYTF
v_call: TRBV5-1; clone_size: NA; d_call: NA; j_call: TRBJ2-1; cdr3_nt: TGCGCCAGCAGCTTTGGCGCTAGCCCCACTGAGCAGTTCTTC; cdr3_aa: CASSFGASPTEQFF
v_call: TRBV4-2; clone_size: NA; d_call: NA; j_call: TRBJ2-2; cdr3_nt: TGTGCCAGCAGCCAAGTCGTAGCGGTAAACACCGGGGAGCTGTTTTTT; cdr3_aa: CASSQVVAVNTGELFF
v_call: TRBV7-6; clone_size: many; d_call: NA; j_call: TRBJ1-4; cdr3_nt: TGTGCCAGCAGCCTAGAGACAGCAACTAATGAAAAACTGTTTTTT; cdr3_aa: CASSLETATNEKLFF
v_call: TRBV25-1; clone_size: once; d_call: TRBD2; j_call: TRBJ2-1; cdr3_nt: TGTGCCAGCAGTGCCTCAGCGGGAGGCAATGAGCAGTTCTTC; cdr3_aa: CASSASAGGNEQFF
v_call: TRBV7-8; clone_size: NA; d_call: NA; j_call: TRBJ1-2; cdr3_nt: TGTGCCAGCAGCTTAGCGAGCGGAGCTAACTATGGCTACACCTTC; cdr3_aa: CASSLASGANYGYTF
v_call: TRBV7-7; clone_size: NA; d_call: TRBD2; j_call: TRBJ2-5; cdr3_nt: TGTGCCAGCAGCTCGGGGACTAGCAAAGAGACCCAGTACTTC; cdr3_aa: CASSSGTSKETQYF
v_call: TRBV6-5; clone_size: few; d_call: TRBD2; j_call: TRBJ2-5; cdr3_nt: TGTGCCAGCAGTTACTCAGCGGGGGTTGGAAAGACCCAGTACTTC; cdr3_aa: CASSYSAGVGKTQYF
v_call: TRBV7-8; clone_size: many; d_call: NA; j_call: TRBJ2-6; cdr3_nt: TGTGCCAGCAGGGAGCAGGGGACACTACTCTCTGGGGCCAACGTCCTGACTTTC; cdr3_aa: CASREQGTLLSGANVLTF
v_call: TRBV5-1; clone_size: NA; d_call: NA; j_call: TRBJ1-1; cdr3_nt: TGCGCCAGCAGCTTGGGTCCAGCTTTGAACACTGAAGCTTTCTTT; cdr3_aa: CASSLGPALNTEAFF